Below are 23 T cell receptor beta chains sequenced from a single sample in a study of CD8+ T cells in alopecia areata. The authors extracted RNA and reverse transcribed it into cDNA as the sequencing template. Using immunoSEQ multiplex PCR, the repertoire was profiled, and TCRdb retains in-frame clones only, with some absent. This sample has under 250,000 clones, with approximately 61% found just once. The source was CD4+ T cells sorted from blood, collected at week 0. These receptors all stem from a human donor with alopecia areata.

The chain joins TRBV6-1 to TRBJ2-7; 7 bases are a match to TRBD2. CDR3 length: 13 amino acids. Germline V lookup: CDR1 MNHNS, CDR2 SASEGT. The V gene end was trimmed by 6 bases and the J gene end by 4 bases; junction bases not matched to a gene: 6. This CDR3 reads CASRSGNGYEQYF. The CDR3 DNA sequence: TGTGCCAGCAGAAGCGGGAACGGTTACGAGCAGTACTTC.

This clone was observed a handful of times. The chain recombines TRBV6-1 with TRBJ1-2; 10 positions match TRBD1. V was pared by 6 bases and J by 6 bases, with 10 bases of the junction left unmatched. This CDR3 has 15 amino acids. CDR1 is MNHNS, CDR2 SASEGT, per germline. The CDR3 loop is CASRTTLGTGDGYTF. In DNA form, the CDR3 reads TGTGCCAGCAGAACGACCCTCGGGACAGGGGATGGCTACACCTTC.

This chain joins TRBV29-1 and TRBJ2-1; D may be TRBD2 (6 bases). V was pared by 3 bases and J by 7 bases, with 16 bases between. This CDR3 is built from 14 residues. Germline V gives CDR1 SQVTM, CDR2 ANQGSEA. In DNA, the CDR3 is TGCAGCGTTGAGCGAGGACTATCTGGGAATGAGCAGTTCTTC. Translation: CSVERGLSGNEQFF.

The chain uses TRBV9 and TRBJ2-3, with TRBD1 matching over 7 bases. The CDR3 spans 15 residues. The J segment lost 4 bases and the V segment lost 0 bases, leaving 5 bases of the junction unmatched. CDR1 and CDR2 from the germline V gene are SGDLS and YYNGEE. CDR3 sequence (DNA): TGTGCCAGCAGCGTAGAGGGGGCGAGTGCAGATACGCAGTATTTT. Amino acid sequence: CASSVEGASADTQYF.

V usage is TRBV29-1 and J usage is TRBJ2-1, with 10 bases fitting TRBD1. This CDR3 is built from 13 residues. The trim removed 6 bases at V and 7 bases at J, leaving 6 bases unmatched. CDR1 and CDR2 from the germline V gene are SQVTM and ANQGSEA. CDR3 sequence: CSVTGTGANEQFF. The CDR3 DNA reads TGCAGCGTAACCGGGACAGGGGCTAATGAGCAGTTCTTC.

This clone occurred many times. The rearrangement uses TRBV5-1 and TRBJ2-1; D tentatively reads TRBD1 or TRBD2 (6 bases each). Trimming cost V 2 bases and J 2 bases, with 20 bases left between them. Germline V gene sequence: CDR1 SGHRS, CDR2 YFSETQ. This CDR3 is built from 18 residues. The CDR3 loop is CASSFPSLGGLTYNEQFF. CDR3 coding DNA: TGCGCCAGCAGCTTTCCCTCCCTTGGGGGGCTTACCTACAATGAGCAGTTCTTC.

This chain connects TRBV29-1 to TRBJ2-7; 12 nucleotides align to TRBD1. This CDR3 comprises 16 residues. The germline gives CDR1 SQVTM, CDR2 ANQGSEA. V dropped 1 base and J dropped 6; count of bases not matched to a gene: 10. In DNA form, the CDR3 reads TGCAGCGTTGAAGCCCCTCTGGGACAGGGGGCAGGCGAGCAGTACTTC. Residues: CSVEAPLGQGAGEQYF.

The CDR3 nucleotides are TGTGCCAGCAGTTCAGGGGTATTGGGCTACGAGCAGTACTTC. This translates into CASSSGVLGYEQYF. V is TRBV6-5 and J is TRBJ2-7, with D possibly matching TRBD1 (6 bases). CDR1 and CDR2 from the germline V gene are MNHEY and SVGAGI. V lost 4 bases and J 3 bases, leaving 13 bases between the germline ends. The CDR3 extends over 14 amino acids.

This clone was detected a few times. The V call is TRBV30, the J call TRBJ2-1, with a tentative D call TRBD2 (6 bases). This CDR3 spans 18 amino acids. Trimming took off 2 bases at V and 3 bases at J, with 23 bases between the two ends. Germline CDR1 reads GTSNPN; CDR2 reads SVGIG (reference sequence). The CDR3, as DNA: TGTGCCTGGAGTTCGGCGGGGTCCCAATCCTTGAACTACAATGAGCAGTTCTTC. The encoded protein is CAWSSAGSQSLNYNEQFF.

The V call is TRBV7-2, the J call TRBJ2-1; TRBD2 matches at 7 bases. The CDR3 spans 15 residues. J lost 4 bases, V lost 3 bases, and 6 bases had no gene match. Germline V gives CDR1 SGHTA, CDR2 FQGNSA. The CDR3 DNA reads TGTGCCAGCAGCTTTACTAGCGACTATTACAATGAGCAGTTCTTC. Protein product: CASSFTSDYYNEQFF.

This clone was counted only a few times. V and J are TRBV19 and TRBJ2-3, with no clear D. V lost 4 bases and J 8 bases, leaving 16 bases between the germline ends. The CDR3 length is 14 residues. Germline V lookup: CDR1 LNHDA, CDR2 SQIVND (reference sequence). CDR3 sequence: CASSNFGPGRTQYF. The DNA for the CDR3 is TGTGCCAGTAGTAACTTCGGACCTGGGCGTACGCAGTATTTT.

The J gene is TRBJ1-3, the V gene TRBV28; D is unclear. Germline-derived CDR1 and CDR2 are MDHEN and SYDVKM. The CDR3 runs to 11 residues. Deletions cut 7 bases from V and 8 bases from J, with 9 bases between. The CDR3 reads CASNIEDTIYF. The DNA for the CDR3 is TGTGCCAGCAACATAGAGGACACCATATATTTT.

This clone appeared a few times. This chain connects TRBV30 to TRBJ2-7; TRBD1 is a possible D gene (6 bases). The CDR3 length is 14 residues. V was cut by 3 bases and J by 1 base, with 13 bases left in between. Germline CDR1 is GTSNPN and CDR2 is SVGIG (reference sequence). CDR3 sequence (DNA): TGTGCCTGGAGATCACAGGGACAATCCTACGAGCAGTACTTC. Amino acid sequence: CAWRSQGQSYEQYF.

The J gene is TRBJ2-5, the V gene TRBV6-1; 12 nucleotides align to TRBD1. The CDR3 is made up of 17 amino acids. With V trimmed by 4 bases and J by 5 bases, 11 bases remained unmatched. Germline CDR1 and CDR2: MNHNS and SASEGT. The CDR3 DNA sequence: TGTGCCAGCAGTGTCATACCCGGGACAGGGGGCAGGGAGACCCAGTACTTC. Its translation is CASSVIPGTGGRETQYF.

The J gene is TRBJ2-3, the V gene TRBV29-1, with a possible D match to TRBD1 (5 bases). This CDR3 has 13 amino acids. V dropped 2 bases and J dropped 8 bases, with 14 bases sitting between them. Germline V gene sequence: CDR1 SQVTM, CDR2 ANQGSEA. Written as DNA, the CDR3 is TGCAGCGTTGAACGACAGACGCTGGGTACGCAGTATTTT. This gives the protein CSVERQTLGTQYF.

The chain couples TRBV7-9 to TRBJ2-1; the D is unclear. The CDR3 contains 13 residues. Germline V gives CDR1 SEHNR, CDR2 FQNEAQ (reference sequence). With 3 bases removed from V and 7 bases from J, the gap between germline ends came to 10 bases. The CDR3, as DNA: TGTGCCAGCAGCTTTTCGCAGTGGAATGAGCAGTTCTTC. Translated: CASSFSQWNEQFF.

The rearrangement joins TRBV5-1 to TRBJ2-5; 10 nucleotides agree with TRBD2. Germline V gene data show CDR1 as SGHRS and CDR2 as YFSETQ. This CDR3 contains 15 residues. J was trimmed by 5 bases and V by 3 bases; bases with no gene match: 7. CDR3 DNA: TGCGCCAGCAGCTCCTTAGCGGGAGGAGGGGAGACCCAGTACTTC. Its translation: CASSSLAGGGETQYF.

Ten or more counts support this clone. This chain links TRBV29-1 with TRBJ1-1; 7 positions match TRBD1. Germline V gene data show CDR1 as SQVTM and CDR2 as ANQGSEA. This CDR3 is 12 amino acids long. The J segment lost 11 bases and the V segment lost 5 bases, leaving 11 bases of the junction unmatched. This CDR3 reads CSVLEGGGLAFF. In nucleotides, the CDR3 is TGCAGCGTTCTCGAAGGGGGCGGTTTGGCTTTCTTT.

This clone appeared once. This sequence joins TRBV5-1 and TRBJ1-1; a weak D match, TRBD1 (6 bases). Trimming stripped 3 bases from V and 5 bases from J, with 11 bases between. The CDR3 covers 13 residues. CDR1 and CDR2 (germline): SGHRS, YFSETQ. DNA for the CDR3: TGCGCCAGCAGCTCACAGGGATGGACTGAAGCTTTCTTT. Translating gives CASSSQGWTEAFF.

V and J are TRBV30 and TRBJ2-4, with D unclear. Per the germline V gene, CDR1 is GTSNPN and CDR2 is SVGIG (reference sequence). Trimming removed 2 bases at V and 0 bases at J, with 17 bases between. This CDR3 spans 17 amino acids. The CDR3 DNA sequence: TGTGCCTGGAGTAGCATCCCAGGAGATCTAGCCAAAAACATTCAGTACTTC. It is translated as CAWSSIPGDLAKNIQYF. Looking up the rest from reference TRBV30 and TRBJ2-4 gives the full variable domain: SQTIHQWPATLVQPVGSPLSLECTVEGTSNPNLYWYRQAAGRGLQLLFYSVGIGQISSEVPQNLSASRPQDRQFILSSKKLLLSDSGFYLCAWSSIPGDLAKNIQYFGAGTRLSVL.

This clone was counted a few times. The chain is built from TRBV5-1 and TRBJ2-5; D may be TRBD2 (5 bases). Looked up from germline, CDR1 is SGHRS and CDR2 is YFSETQ. CDR3 length: 12 amino acids. V dropped 6 bases and J dropped 6 bases, with 12 bases sitting between them. The CDR3: CASTEGRQTQYF. The DNA for the CDR3 is TGCGCCAGCACCGAGGGCCGGCAGACCCAGTACTTC.

CDR3 in amino acids: CASSVDWNTEAFF. The CDR3 bases are TGTGCCAGCAGCGTAGATTGGAACACTGAAGCTTTCTTT. The gene calls are TRBV9 and TRBJ1-1, with D unresolved. This CDR3 contains 13 residues. Trimming took off 0 bases at V and 1 base at J, with 4 bases between the two ends. From germline, CDR1 is SGDLS and CDR2 YYNGEE.

This clone was counted between two and nine times. Here the CDR3 DNA reads TGTGCCAGCAGTTACTCAGCTAGCGGAGACTACTACGAGCAGTACTTC. It codes for CASSYSASGDYYEQYF. The chain couples TRBV6-5 to TRBJ2-7; the match to TRBD2 covers 7 bases. The CDR3 is 16 residues long. Trimming at V came to 0 bases and at J to 3 bases, leaving 8 bases not matched to a gene. CDR1 and CDR2 (germline): MNHEY, SVGAGI.